Following are 15 T cell receptor beta chains from one sample sequenced in a study of T cell responses to AZD1222 COVID-19 vaccine. Assay: immunoSEQ multiplex PCR; the TCRdb copy retains only in-frame clones and omits some. The sample has about 140,000 clones; 80% to 95% are singletons. Here the sequenced sample was peripheral blood, taken 28 days after the second AZD1222 dose. These receptor sequences come from an adult who received the AZD1222 COVID-19 vaccine.

The V call is TRBV18, the J call TRBJ2-1; D may be TRBD2 (7 bases). CDR3 size: 12 residues. Between the trimmed V and J ends, which lost 4 bases and 12 bases, there was a span of 13 bases. CDR1 and CDR2 (germline): KGHSH, LQKENI. CDR3 loop: CASSHPGGPQFF. The CDR3 DNA sequence: TGTGCCAGCTCACACCCCGGGGGGCCGCAGTTCTTC.

The genes are TRBV12-3 or TRBV12-4 and TRBJ2-1; D gene unclear. Trimming took 6 bases from V and 8 from J, leaving 11 bases between them. This CDR3 spans 12 amino acids. CDR3 nucleotide sequence: TGTGCCAGCAGCCCCATGGGGTATGAGCAGTTCTTC. Translated, it gives CASSPMGYEQFF.

The rearrangement uses TRBV29-1 and TRBJ2-3; 9 bases are a match to TRBD1. The J segment lost 8 bases and the V segment lost 6 bases, leaving 12 bases of the junction unmatched. Germline loops: CDR1 SQVTM, CDR2 ANQGSEA. This CDR3 region has 14 residues. CDR3 nucleotides: TGCAGCGTCCGTCCCGGGACAGGGATCGGTACGCAGTATTTT. This sequence encodes CSVRPGTGIGTQYF.

V usage is TRBV29-1 and J usage is TRBJ2-7, with D possibly being TRBD1 or TRBD2 (6 bases each). The CDR3 totals 13 residues. V lost 4 bases, J lost 7 bases, and 17 bases lay in between. Germline V lookup: CDR1 SQVTM, CDR2 ANQGSEA. This CDR3 reads CSVVSGAGREQYF. CDR3 nucleotide sequence: TGCAGCGTTGTCTCGGGGGCCGGTCGGGAGCAGTACTTC.

This clone was found once. The V call is TRBV20-1, the J call TRBJ1-1; perhaps TRBD1 as D (5 bases). Trimming pared 6 bases from V and 11 bases from J, leaving 16 bases between. This CDR3 region has 11 residues. Germline CDR1 reads DFQATT; CDR2 reads SNEGSKA (reference sequence). The CDR3 protein is CSAIQDRGAFF. The DNA of the CDR3 is TGCAGTGCAATCCAGGACCGGGGGGCTTTCTTT.

This rearrangement joins TRBV7-2 to TRBJ2-3; the match to TRBD1 covers 7 bases. Germline CDR1 reads SGHTA; CDR2 reads FQGNSA. The CDR3 length is 16 residues. The V and J ends lost 5 bases and 0 bases, in that order; junction bases with no gene match: 8. The CDR3 loop is CASSKYRGMSTDTQYF. The DNA for the CDR3 is TGTGCCAGCAGCAAATACAGGGGCATGAGCACAGATACGCAGTATTTT. The complete variable domain, with remaining parts taken from reference TRBV7-2 and TRBJ2-3, reads GAGVSQSPSNKVTEKGKDVELRCDPISGHTALYWYRQSLGQGLEFLIYFQGNSAPDKSGLPSDRFSAERTGGSVSTLTIQRTQQEDSAVYLCASSKYRGMSTDTQYFGPGTRLTVL.

This clone is a singleton in its sample. V and J are TRBV6-5 and TRBJ1-5; TRBD1 might be the D (6 bases). Trimming left V 6 bases short and J 6 bases short, with 12 bases between. Germline V gene data show CDR1 as MNHEY and CDR2 as SVGAGI. The CDR3 loop spans 13 amino acids. The CDR3 is CASRNRDTQPQHF. DNA for the CDR3: TGTGCCAGCAGGAACAGGGATACTCAGCCCCAGCATTTT.

The J gene is TRBJ2-5, the V gene TRBV4-2, with 7 bases aligning to TRBD1. The CDR3 is 15 amino acids. V shed 1 base and J 2 bases; nucleotides not matched to a gene: 4. The germline gives CDR1 LGHNA, CDR2 YNFKEQ. The CDR3 DNA reads TGTGCCAGCAGCCAAGGAGGGGGCCGGCAAGAGACCCAGTACTTC. It yields the protein CASSQGGGRQETQYF.

The chain has TRBV28 and TRBJ2-2, with D tentatively TRBD1 (6 bases). The CDR3 has 15 amino acids. Between the trimmed V and J ends, which lost 5 bases and 5 bases, there was a span of 15 bases. Germline CDR1 is MDHEN and CDR2 is SYDVKM. CDR3 coding DNA: TGTGCCAGCAGTCCAACAGGGCCAAATACCGGGGAGCTGTTTTTT. Translation gives CASSPTGPNTGELFF.

The chain has TRBV19 and TRBJ1-2, with 10 bases identical to TRBD1. The V segment lost 3 bases and the J segment 2 bases; nucleotides outside the gene matches: 15. The CDR3 loop spans 19 amino acids. Germline assignment: CDR1 LNHDA and CDR2 SQIVND (reference sequence). The CDR3 DNA reads as TGTGCCAGTAGTATCCAGCATTCCGGGACAGGGGTCTCCAACTATGGCTACACCTTC. This encodes CASSIQHSGTGVSNYGYTF. Full variable domain (outside the CDR3, taken from reference TRBV19 and TRBJ1-2): DGGITQSPKYLFRKEGQNVTLSCEQNLNHDAMYWYRQDPGQGLRLIYYSQIVNDFQKGDIAEGYSVSREKKESFPLTVTSAQKNPTAFYLCASSIQHSGTGVSNYGYTFGSGTRLTVV.

CDR3 sequence (DNA): TGCGCCAGCAGCCAACTTCCGGGACAGAAGAACTATGGCTACACCTTC. Protein: CASSQLPGQKNYGYTF. The chain links TRBV4-1 to TRBJ1-2, with 7 bases lining up with TRBD1. The trim removed 2 bases at V and 2 bases at J, leaving 8 bases unmatched. This CDR3 has 16 residues. Germline V gene lookup returns CDR1 MGHRA and CDR2 YSYEKL.

The genes are TRBV20-1 and TRBJ1-1; maybe TRBD1 (5 bases). The CDR3 loop spans 17 amino acids. Germline assignment: CDR1 DFQATT and CDR2 SNEGSKA (reference sequence). Trimming removed 3 bases at V and 0 bases at J, with 20 bases between. CDR3 nucleotide sequence: TGCAGTGCTAGTCTTTTCCCGGGGGAAGGGTTGAACACTGAAGCTTTCTTT. It codes for CSASLFPGEGLNTEAFF.

The chain links TRBV4-1 to TRBJ2-3, with 11 positions matching TRBD2. Looked up from germline, CDR1 is MGHRA and CDR2 is YSYEKL. V was clipped by 0 bases and J by 0 bases; unmatched bases: 2. The CDR3 extends over 17 amino acids. CDR3 sequence reads: CASSQEWTSGSTDTQYF. The CDR3 region has the DNA TGCGCCAGCAGCCAAGAGTGGACTAGCGGGAGCACAGATACGCAGTATTTT.

The rearrangement joins TRBV7-2 to TRBJ1-5, with D unclear. The V gene's germline CDR1 is SGHTA and CDR2 FQGNSA. CDR3 length: 14 amino acids. V shed 5 bases and J shed 4 bases, with 12 bases lying between them. The CDR3 region has the DNA TGTGCCAGCAGCCCCGAGTCTGGGAATCAGCCCCAGCATTTT. Translating gives CASSPESGNQPQHF.

The J gene is TRBJ1-2, the V gene TRBV5-6; 8 bases match TRBD1. The ends lost 2 bases at V and 7 bases at J; junction bases unmatched: 10. The CDR3 sequence is 15 residues long. In germline, CDR1 is SGHDT, CDR2 YYEEEE. CDR3 nucleotide sequence: TGTGCCAGCAGCTTAACAGGGGGGAGATCCAGTGGCTACACCTTC. Translating it yields CASSLTGGRSSGYTF.